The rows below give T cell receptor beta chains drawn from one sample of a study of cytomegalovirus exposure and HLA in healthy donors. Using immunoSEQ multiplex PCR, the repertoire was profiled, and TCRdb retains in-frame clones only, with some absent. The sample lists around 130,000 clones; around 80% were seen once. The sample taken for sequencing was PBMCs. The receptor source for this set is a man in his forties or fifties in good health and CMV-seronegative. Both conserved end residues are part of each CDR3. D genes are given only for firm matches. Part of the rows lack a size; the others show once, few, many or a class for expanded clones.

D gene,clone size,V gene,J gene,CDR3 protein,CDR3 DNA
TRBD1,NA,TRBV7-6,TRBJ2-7,CASSPGTGGEQYF,TGTGCCAGCAGTCCGGGGACAGGGGGAGAGCAGTACTTC
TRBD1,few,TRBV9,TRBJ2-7,CASSVEGQGNEQYF,TGTGCCAGCAGCGTAGAGGGACAGGGCAACGAGCAGTACTTC
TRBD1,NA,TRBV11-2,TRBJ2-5,CASSLDPRGRETQYF,TGTGCCAGCAGCTTAGATCCTAGGGGGCGGGAGACCCAGTACTTC
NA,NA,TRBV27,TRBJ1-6,CASSLAGFNSPLHF,TGTGCCAGCAGTTTAGCAGGGTTTAATTCACCCCTCCACTTT
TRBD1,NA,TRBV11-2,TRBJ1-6,CASSFLQGAGSDSPLHF,TGTGCCAGCAGCTTCCTTCAGGGGGCCGGTTCGGATTCACCCCTCCACTTT
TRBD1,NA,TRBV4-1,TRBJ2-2,CASSQGTGETGELFF,TGCGCCAGCAGCCAAGGGACAGGGGAAACCGGGGAGCTGTTTTTT
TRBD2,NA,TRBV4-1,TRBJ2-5,CASSSSGGAQETQYF,TGCGCCAGCAGCTCTAGCGGGGGGGCCCAAGAGACCCAGTACTTC
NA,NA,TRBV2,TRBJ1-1,CAGGGDTEAFF,TGTGCGGGGGGTGGGGACACTGAAGCTTTCTTT
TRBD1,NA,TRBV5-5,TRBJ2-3,CASSSSDREVTDTQYF,TGTGCCAGCAGCTCTTCGGACAGGGAGGTAACAGATACGCAGTATTTT
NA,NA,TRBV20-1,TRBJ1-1,CSAIVGAEAFF,TGCAGTGCTATCGTAGGGGCTGAAGCTTTCTTT
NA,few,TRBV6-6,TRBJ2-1,CASSYGGGLSYNEQFF,TGTGCCAGCAGTTACGGCGGGGGCCTATCCTACAATGAGCAGTTCTTC
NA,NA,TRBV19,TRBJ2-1,CASTLRGGINEQFF,TGTGCCAGTACCTTAAGGGGGGGTATCAATGAGCAGTTCTTC
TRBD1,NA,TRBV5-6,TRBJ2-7,CASSQGAGTGSVEQYF,TGTGCCAGCAGCCAGGGGGCGGGGACAGGGTCGGTCGAGCAGTACTTC
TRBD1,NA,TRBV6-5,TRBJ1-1,CASSTTGEAFF,TGTGCCAGCAGTACGACAGGGGAAGCTTTCTTT
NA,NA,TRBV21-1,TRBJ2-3,CASRQGARADTQYF,TGTGCCTCACGACAGGGGGCGCGCGCAGATACGCAGTATTTT
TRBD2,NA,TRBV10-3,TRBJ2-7,CATASGGAFYEQYF,TGTGCCACCGCGTCGGGGGGGGCGTTTTACGAGCAGTACTTC
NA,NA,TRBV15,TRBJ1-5,CATSRDQGSQPQHF,TGTGCCACCAGCAGAGATCAGGGAAGTCAGCCCCAGCATTTT
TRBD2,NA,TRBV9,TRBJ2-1,CASSPGSGGVLNEQFF,TGTGCCAGCAGCCCAGGGAGCGGGGGGGTGTTGAATGAGCAGTTCTTC
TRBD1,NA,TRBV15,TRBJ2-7,CATSRDQGGQGTVEQYF,TGTGCCACCAGCAGAGACCAGGGGGGACAGGGGACCGTCGAGCAGTACTTC
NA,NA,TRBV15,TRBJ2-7,CATSRGDIGVDEQYF,TGTGCCACCAGCAGAGGGGACATTGGGGTGGACGAGCAGTACTTC
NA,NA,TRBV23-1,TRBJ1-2,CASSQSAGKGYTF,TGCGCCAGCAGTCAATCGGCGGGGAAGGGCTACACCTTC
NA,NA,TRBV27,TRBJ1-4,CASARGIATNEKLFF,TGTGCCAGCGCTAGGGGGATTGCAACTAATGAAAAACTGTTTTTT
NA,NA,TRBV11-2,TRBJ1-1,CASSSRGRENTEAFF,TGTGCCAGCAGCTCGCGGGGCAGAGAGAACACTGAAGCTTTCTTT
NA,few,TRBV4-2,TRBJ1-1,CASSPPGQLSTEAFF,TGTGCCAGCAGCCCGCCGGGACAATTGAGTACTGAAGCTTTCTTT
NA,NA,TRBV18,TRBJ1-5,CASSPWGGNQPQHF,TGTGCCAGCTCACCGTGGGGAGGCAATCAGCCCCAGCATTTT
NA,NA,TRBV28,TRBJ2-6,CASSLAGSGANVLTF,TGTGCCAGCAGTTTAGCAGGATCCGGGGCCAACGTCCTGACTTTC
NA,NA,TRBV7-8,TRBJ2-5,CASSLGGSVREQYF,TGTGCCAGCAGCTTAGGGGGCAGCGTCAGAGAGCAGTACTTC
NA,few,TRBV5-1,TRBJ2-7,CASSPEGGAAYEQYF,TGCGCCAGCAGCCCGGAGGGGGGGGCCGCCTACGAGCAGTACTTC
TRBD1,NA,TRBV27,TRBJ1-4,CASRTGWRRREKLFF,TGTGCCAGCCGGACAGGGTGGAGACGAAGGGAAAAACTGTTTTTT
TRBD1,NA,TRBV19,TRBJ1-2,CASSTGQGLYGYTF,TGTGCCAGTAGTACTGGACAGGGCCTCTATGGCTACACCTTC
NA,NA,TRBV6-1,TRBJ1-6,CASSESGNSPLHF,TGTGCCAGCAGTGAATCGGGTAATTCACCCCTCCACTTT
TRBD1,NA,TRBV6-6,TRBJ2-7,CASSRQGYEQYF,TGTGCCAGCAGCCGACAGGGCTACGAGCAGTACTTC
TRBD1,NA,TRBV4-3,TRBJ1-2,CASSQAVRGDYGYTF,TGCGCCAGCAGCCAAGCGGTCAGGGGGGACTATGGCTACACCTTC
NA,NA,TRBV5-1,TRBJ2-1,CASSLVVAGNEQFF,TGCGCCAGCAGCTTGGTCGTGGCAGGGAATGAGCAGTTCTTC
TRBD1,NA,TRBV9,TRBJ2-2,CASSLGQGATGELFF,TGTGCCAGCAGCCTGGGACAGGGGGCGACCGGGGAGCTGTTTTTT
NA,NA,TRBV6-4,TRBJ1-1,CASSLYSWNTEAFF,TGTGCCAGCAGTCTGTACTCTTGGAACACTGAAGCTTTCTTT
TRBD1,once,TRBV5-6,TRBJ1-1,CASSNAWTGRSTNTEAFF,TGTGCCAGCAGCAACGCGTGGACAGGGAGGAGTACGAACACTGAAGCTTTCTTT
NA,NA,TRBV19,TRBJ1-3,CASTREGVSGNTIYF,TGTGCCAGTACCCGGGAGGGAGTATCTGGAAACACCATATATTTT
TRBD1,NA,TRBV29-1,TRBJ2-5,CSVVHRDRPKETQYF,TGCAGCGTTGTTCATCGGGACAGGCCTAAAGAGACCCAGTACTTC
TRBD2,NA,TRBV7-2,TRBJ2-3,CASSVMTGEGTQYF,TGTGCCAGCAGCGTTATGACGGGGGAGGGAACGCAGTATTTT
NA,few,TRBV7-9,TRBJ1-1,CASTPDNMREAFF,TGTGCCAGCACACCGGACAACATGAGGGAAGCTTTCTTT
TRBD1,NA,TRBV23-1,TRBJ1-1,CASSQYPGQGPEAFF,TGCGCCAGCAGTCAATACCCGGGACAGGGCCCTGAAGCTTTCTTT
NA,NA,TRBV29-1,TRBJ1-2,CSVVRQDYGYTF,TGCAGCGTTGTTCGGCAGGACTATGGCTACACCTTC
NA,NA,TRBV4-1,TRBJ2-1,CASSQVTRDNEQFF,TGCGCCAGCAGCCAAGTGACCAGGGACAATGAGCAGTTCTTC